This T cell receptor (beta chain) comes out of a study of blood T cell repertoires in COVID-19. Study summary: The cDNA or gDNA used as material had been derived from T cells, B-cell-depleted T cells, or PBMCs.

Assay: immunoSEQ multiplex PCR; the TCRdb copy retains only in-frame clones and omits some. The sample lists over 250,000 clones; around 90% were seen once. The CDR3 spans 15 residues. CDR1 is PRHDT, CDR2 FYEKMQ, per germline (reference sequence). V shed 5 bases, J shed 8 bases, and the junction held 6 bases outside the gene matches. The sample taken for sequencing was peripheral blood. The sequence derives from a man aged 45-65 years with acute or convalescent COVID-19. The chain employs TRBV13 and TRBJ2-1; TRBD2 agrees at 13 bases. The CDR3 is CASSPGLAGRDEQFF. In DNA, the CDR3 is TGTGCCAGCAGCCCGGGACTAGCGGGGAGGGATGAGCAGTTCTTC.